This T cell receptor (beta chain) came from a study of blood T cell repertoires in COVID-19. Study-wide context: Collection of acute and convalescent COVID-19 samples took place in the United States, Italy and Spain. T cells, B-cell-depleted T cells, or PBMCs supplied cDNA or gDNA.

This CDR3 has 13 residues. V trimming: 9 bases; J trimming: 3 bases; junction bases outside the gene matches: 5. Germline lookup yields CDR1 MNHEY and CDR2 SMNVEV (reference sequence). Per the authors' pipeline: Reference gene primer amplification gave estimated nucleated cell counts. Sequencing used immunoSEQ multiplex PCR; TCRdb keeps in-frame clones, though not all of them. Clone size and the V and J calls come from that table; the DNA yielded D and trimming. The sample lists around 41,000 clones, around nine tenths occurring once. The chain has TRBV27 and TRBJ2-7, with 10 positions matching TRBD2. The specimen was peripheral blood. This sequence originates from a human donor in a cohort sampled during active COVID-19. The CDR3 region is CASKSGGGYEQYF. The CDR3 nucleotides are TGTGCCAGTAAAAGCGGGGGGGGCTACGAGCAGTACTTC.